These T cell receptor beta chains were read from a single sample in a study of OX40 agonist ivuxolimab in advanced cancers. The repertoire was sequenced with immunoSEQ multiplex PCR; TCRdb's copy has only in-frame clones and lacks some. The sample yields some 51,000 clones, roughly 90% seen once. The source was CD4+ or CD8+ T cells sorted from blood, collected in a trial of the OX40 agonist ivuxolimab. These receptor sequences come from an adult with an advanced solid tumor such as melanoma, head and neck, liver or kidney cancer. CDR3s include the opening cysteine and the closing phenylalanine or tryptophan. A D gene is named only where the DNA matches it firmly. Expanded clones are given a class, and other clones once, few, many or no size at all.

V	D	size	J	CDR3	DNA
TRBV25-1	.	.	TRBJ2-5	CASRSPQPGQETQYF	TGTGCCAGCAGATCCCCTCAGCCAGGACAAGAGACCCAGTACTTC
TRBV7-8	.	.	TRBJ1-4	CASSLSVGVNEKLFF	TGTGCCAGCAGCTTATCGGTAGGGGTTAATGAAAAACTGTTTTTT
TRBV9	.	.	TRBJ2-2	CASSARPPQYPGELFF	TGTGCCAGCAGCGCCAGACCCCCTCAGTATCCCGGGGAGCTGTTTTTT
TRBV5-4	TRBD2	.	TRBJ2-5	CASSLSIAGEETQYF	TGTGCCAGCAGCTTGTCCATAGCGGGGGAAGAGACCCAGTACTTC
TRBV6-4	.	.	TRBJ1-1	CASSDSLQMNTEAFF	TGTGCCAGCAGTGACTCTTTACAAATGAACACTGAAGCTTTCTTT
TRBV7-6	.	.	TRBJ2-7	CASSPGPYEQYF	TGTGCCAGCAGCCCAGGTCCCTACGAGCAGTACTTC
TRBV13	.	.	TRBJ2-7	CASSFNYEQYF	TGTGCCAGCAGCTTTAATTACGAGCAGTACTTC
TRBV13	TRBD1	once	TRBJ2-7	CASSFVGQLYEQYF	TGTGCCAGCAGCTTCGTGGGACAGCTTTACGAGCAGTACTTC
TRBV29-1	.	.	TRBJ2-7	CSASTVSSYEQYF	TGCAGCGCCTCGACTGTAAGCTCCTACGAGCAGTACTTC
TRBV4-1	TRBD1	.	TRBJ2-7	CASSFGTGVYEQYF	TGCGCCAGCAGCTTCGGGACAGGGGTCTACGAGCAGTACTTC
TRBV5-6	TRBD1	.	TRBJ1-3	CASSFGQAPLGNTIYF	TGTGCCAGCAGCTTTGGACAGGCTCCTCTCGGAAACACCATATATTTT
TRBV4-3	TRBD1	.	TRBJ1-2	CASSLWTGDDYGYTF	TGCGCCAGCAGCCTCTGGACAGGGGACGACTATGGCTACACCTTC
TRBV2	.	.	TRBJ2-1	CASGGGTLAGNEQFF	TGTGCCAGCGGAGGAGGGACCCTGGCTGGGAATGAGCAGTTCTTC
TRBV7-8	TRBD1	few	TRBJ1-6	CASSSRQGGSPLHF	TGTGCCAGCAGTTCCCGACAGGGAGGTTCACCCCTCCACTTT
TRBV7-7	.	.	TRBJ2-1	CASSSATYNEQFF	TGTGCTAGCAGCTCAGCAACCTACAATGAGCAGTTCTTC
TRBV7-6	.	.	TRBJ1-5	CASSLGQVNQPQHF	TGTGCCAGCAGCTTAGGGCAGGTCAATCAGCCCCAGCATTTT
TRBV7-9	.	.	TRBJ2-7	CASHASGFEQYF	TGTGCCAGCCACGCCTCGGGGTTCGAGCAGTACTTC
TRBV5-4	.	.	TRBJ2-5	CASSLGWGQDQETQYF	TGTGCCAGCAGCTTGGGATGGGGGCAGGATCAAGAGACCCAGTACTTC
TRBV4-1	TRBD1	few	TRBJ1-1	CASSLTGTGTTEAFF	TGCGCCAGCAGCTTAACCGGGACAGGGACAACTGAAGCTTTCTTT
TRBV7-9	.	.	TRBJ2-6	CASSWTRTPGANVLTF	TGTGCCAGCAGCTGGACGAGAACCCCTGGGGCCAACGTCCTGACTTTC
TRBV5-6	.	.	TRBJ1-5	CASSLGQPGGPQHF	TGTGCCAGCAGCTTGGGGCAGCCTGGAGGGCCCCAGCATTTT
TRBV9	TRBD2	.	TRBJ2-7	CASSVWSRGGQGEQYF	TGTGCCAGCAGCGTATGGTCCCGCGGGGGGCAAGGCGAGCAGTACTTC
TRBV29-1	.	.	TRBJ1-2	CSVESVANYGYTF	TGCAGCGTTGAGTCGGTAGCTAACTATGGCTACACCTTC
TRBV19	.	.	TRBJ1-6	CASSINDWQGYNSPLHF	TGTGCCAGTAGTATTAACGATTGGCAGGGATACAATTCACCCCTCCACTTT
TRBV9	.	.	TRBJ2-5	CASSPRGPIEETQYF	TGTGCCAGCAGCCCGAGAGGGCCTATAGAGGAGACCCAGTACTTC
TRBV19	TRBD1	.	TRBJ2-7	CASKPGQGFSYEQYF	TGTGCCAGTAAGCCGGGACAGGGGTTTTCCTACGAGCAGTACTTC